The 21 T cell receptor beta chains presented below share a single source sample, sequenced in a study of T cells after yellow fever vaccination. Using its own MiXCR run on the 5' RACE reads, TCRdb lists one record per CDR3 protein. The table includes 150,000 to 200,000 distinct CDR3 sequences, around 9.7% detected once. Specimen: CD8+ T cells sorted from PBMCs, collected 45 days after the yellow fever booster vaccination. The receptors come from a man aged 18 to 29 who received the YFV17D yellow fever vaccine.

The rearrangement links TRBV12-3 or TRBV12-4 to TRBJ1-1; D possibly corresponds to TRBD1 (6 bases). V lost 6 bases to trimming and J lost 3 bases, with 20 bases between them. The CDR3 runs 16 residues. In DNA form, the CDR3 reads TGTGCCAGCAGCCCCCGGGGGCGGGCGAGAGACACTGAAGCTTTCTTT. It translates to CASSPRGRARDTEAFF.

This clonotype was picked up a small number of times. The chain is built from TRBV5-1 and TRBJ1-5; 7 nucleotides agree with TRBD1. V dropped 0 bases and J dropped 2; count of bases not matched to a gene: 2. Per the germline V gene, CDR1 is SGHRS and CDR2 is YFSETQ. The CDR3 loop spans 15 amino acids. The CDR3 DNA reads as TGCGCCAGCAGCTTGGGGACAGGTGGCAATCAGCCCCAGCATTTT. This encodes CASSLGTGGNQPQHF.

A few counts support this clonotype. This rearrangement joins TRBV19 to TRBJ2-5; tentatively, D is TRBD1 (6 bases). The CDR3 runs 13 residues. CDR1 is LNHDA, CDR2 SQIVND, per germline (reference sequence). V was clipped by 4 bases and J by 5 bases, with 11 bases between them. The CDR3 sequence: CASSTGHAETQYF. The CDR3 coding sequence is TGTGCCAGTAGTACGGGACATGCGGAGACCCAGTACTTC.

The rearrangement joins TRBV12-3 or TRBV12-4 to TRBJ1-1, with 10 bases fitting TRBD1. The CDR3 length is 15 residues. The V gene end was trimmed by 5 bases and the J gene end by 7 bases; junction bases not matched to a gene: 10. The CDR3 DNA follows: TGTGCCAGCAGTCCACTAGGGGGACAGGGGTATGAAGCTTTCTTT. This translates into CASSPLGGQGYEAFF.

This clonotype was counted only a few times. V is TRBV27 and J is TRBJ2-2; TRBD2 aligns across 10 bases. V lost 3 bases and J lost 3; bases outside the gene matches: 1. Germline V gene lookup returns CDR1 MNHEY and CDR2 SMNVEV (reference sequence). This CDR3 spans 15 amino acids. CDR3 amino acids: CASSFSGGYTGELFF. The CDR3 DNA is TGTGCCAGCAGTTTTAGCGGGGGGTACACCGGGGAGCTGTTTTTT.

Notes on this clonotype: One end of the junction fails to match germline, which may point to a read error. The rearrangement joins TRBV12-3 or TRBV12-4 to TRBJ2-1; D remains unclear. The CDR3 is made up of 11 amino acids. This CDR3 reads CATSYYNEQFF. The CDR3 DNA is TGTGCCACCAGTTATTACAATGAGCAGTTCTTC.

The J gene is TRBJ2-5, the V gene TRBV7-8, with D possibly being TRBD1 (6 bases). The V end was cut by 3 bases, the J end by 3 bases, with 14 bases between. The CDR3 is 15 amino acids. Germline V gene sequence: CDR1 SGHVS, CDR2 FQNEAQ. CDR3 in amino acids: CASSFHRGREETQYF. The CDR3 DNA follows: TGTGCCAGCAGCTTTCATAGGGGGAGAGAAGAGACCCAGTACTTC.

The V gene is TRBV6-6, the J gene TRBJ2-3; 7 bases are shared with TRBD2. V lost 7 bases, J lost 2 bases, and 3 bases stayed unmatched. Germline V gives CDR1 MNHNY, CDR2 SVGAGI (reference sequence). The CDR3 has 13 amino acids. The CDR3 DNA is TGTGCCAGCACCAGCGGGGTCACAGATACGCAGTATTTT. Encoded protein: CASTSGVTDTQYF.

This chain joins TRBV4-3 and TRBJ2-3; TRBD1 matches at 7 bases. After removal of 0 bases from V and 7 bases from J, the junction contained 10 bases not matched to a gene. CDR3 length: 16 amino acids. Looked up from germline, CDR1 is LGHNA and CDR2 is YSLEER. The CDR3 sequence: CASSQDEETGRYTQYF. In nucleotides, the CDR3 is TGCGCCAGCAGCCAAGATGAGGAGACAGGGAGATATACGCAGTATTTT.

In its sample, this clonotype was seen a few times. The chain has TRBV14 and TRBJ2-2; maybe TRBD2 (7 bases). Germline CDR1 SGHDN, CDR2 FVKESK. The V end lost 4 bases, the J end lost 6 bases, and 15 bases lay between the germline ends. The CDR3 consists of 15 residues. The CDR3 DNA sequence: TGTGCCAGCAGCCGATACAGGGCGGGGGCCGGGGAGCTGTTTTTT. This codes for CASSRYRAGAGELFF.

This chain uses TRBV6-5 with TRBJ2-1, with 7 positions matching TRBD1. The CDR3 runs to 14 residues. Germline CDR1 reads MNHEY; CDR2 reads SVGAGI. The V segment lost 2 bases and the J segment 3 bases; nucleotides outside the gene matches: 1. CDR3 sequence (DNA): TGTGCCAGCAGTTACGGGACAGTCTACAATGAGCAGTTCTTC. Its translation is CASSYGTVYNEQFF.

The sample holds a few counts of this clonotype. The rearrangement links TRBV6-6 to TRBJ2-2; 10 nucleotides match TRBD2. CDR3 length: 19 amino acids. V was pared by 6 bases and J by 1 base, with 14 bases of the junction left unmatched. Germline V gene sequence: CDR1 MNHNY, CDR2 SVGAGI (reference sequence). This chain's CDR3 is CASRHLPGIAGGNTGELFF. CDR3 nucleotides: TGTGCCAGCAGGCACCTCCCAGGGATAGCGGGGGGGAACACCGGGGAGCTGTTTTTT.

This clonotype was found many times. The V and J genes are TRBV20-1 and TRBJ2-7, with a possible D match to TRBD2 (6 bases). V lost 1 base, J lost 6 bases, and 16 bases lay in between. The CDR3 sequence is 14 residues long. Germline CDR1 reads DFQATT; CDR2 reads SNEGSKA (reference sequence). CDR3 amino acids: CSARGSPLAREQYF. CDR3 DNA sequence: TGCAGTGCTAGAGGGTCCCCTCTAGCGCGCGAGCAGTACTTC.

This clonotype was found a few times. This sequence joins TRBV7-9 and TRBJ2-1; 8 bases align to TRBD2. Germline assignment: CDR1 SEHNR and CDR2 FQNEAQ (reference sequence). V lost 5 bases, J lost 5 bases, and 11 bases stayed unmatched. The CDR3 runs to 16 residues. CDR3 bases: TGTGCCAGCAGCCTTGTTCGGGGGGGCATCCACAATGAGCAGTTCTTC. Translated, it gives CASSLVRGGIHNEQFF.

A few counts support this clonotype. The rearrangement links TRBV2 to TRBJ2-2, with 15 bases identical to TRBD2. The V segment lost 10 bases and the J segment 5 bases; nucleotides outside the gene matches: 8. Per the germline V gene, CDR1 is SNHLY and CDR2 is FYNNEI. This CDR3 spans 16 amino acids. DNA for the CDR3: TGTGCCATCTGGACTAGCGGGGGGGCGGTGACCGGGGAGCTGTTTTTT. It codes for CAIWTSGGAVTGELFF.

A few counts support this clonotype. The chain has TRBV7-8 and TRBJ2-5, with D hard to call. The CDR3 length is 14 residues. The germline V gene encodes CDR1 SGHVS and CDR2 FQNEAQ. Trimming shortened V by 2 bases and J by 2 bases, and 9 bases separated the two germline ends. The CDR3 sequence is CASSLRSGQETQYF. The CDR3 DNA reads as TGTGCCAGCAGCTTACGGTCAGGACAAGAGACCCAGTACTTC.

The chain carries TRBV4-1 and TRBJ2-7, with 8 bases lining up with TRBD1. The germline gives CDR1 MGHRA, CDR2 YSYEKL. The CDR3 length is 15 residues. Trimming took 4 bases from V and 3 from J; bases not matched to a gene: 8. In nucleotides, the CDR3 is TGCGCCAGCAGCCCCCTCGGACAGGGAGACTACGAGCAGTACTTC. Protein: CASSPLGQGDYEQYF.

This clonotype was seen ten or more times. The rearrangement joins TRBV7-6 to TRBJ1-1; D remains unclear. The CDR3 is made up of 15 amino acids. The V gene lost 4 bases and the J gene lost 4 bases, with 16 bases spanning the gap. The V gene's germline CDR1 is SGHVS and CDR2 FNYEAQ. CDR3 sequence (DNA): TGTGCCAGCAGCTCCTCGGCTGAGGTATCCACTGAAGCTTTCTTT. This gives the protein CASSSSAEVSTEAFF. Variable domain in full (rest from reference TRBV7-6 and TRBJ1-1): GAGVSQSPRYKVTKRGQDVALRCDPISGHVSLYWYRQALGQGPEFLTYFNYEAQQDKSGLPNDRFSAERPEGSISTLTIQRTEQRDSAMYRCASSSSAEVSTEAFFGQGTRLTVV.

The sample holds many counts of this clonotype. This chain connects TRBV7-9 to TRBJ1-1, with TRBD1 matching over 8 bases. From germline, CDR1 is SEHNR and CDR2 FQNEAQ (reference sequence). V was pared by 2 bases and J by 4 bases, with 6 bases of the junction left unmatched. The CDR3 totals 15 residues. The CDR3: CASSLTQGALTEAFF. CDR3 coding DNA: TGTGCCAGCAGCTTAACCCAGGGGGCCCTCACTGAAGCTTTCTTT.

The V and J genes are TRBV14 and TRBJ2-1; 7 bases line up with TRBD1. The junction had 11 bases not matched to a gene; V was cut back by 3 bases and J by 3 bases. Looked up from germline, CDR1 is SGHDN and CDR2 is FVKESK. The CDR3 loop spans 17 amino acids. Written as DNA, the CDR3 is TGTGCCAGCAGCCAGGCCTCCTGGCAGGGGGTCTACAATGAGCAGTTCTTC. Its protein product is CASSQASWQGVYNEQFF.

There are many counts of this clonotype. This sequence joins TRBV12-3 or TRBV12-4 and TRBJ2-1, with 12 bases aligning to TRBD2. This CDR3 region has 14 residues. The V and J ends lost 10 bases and 6 bases, in that order; junction bases with no gene match: 7. The CDR3 DNA follows: TGTGCCACCCAGACTAGCGGGGGTTTCAATGAGCAGTTCTTC. Amino acid sequence: CATQTSGGFNEQFF.